This T cell receptor (beta chain) was sequenced for a study of blood T cell repertoires in COVID-19. Turning to the study itself: Italy, Spain and the United States were the sources of the convalescent and acute COVID-19 samples. Sources were T cells, B-cell-depleted T cells, or PBMCs; the material itself was cDNA or gDNA.

This clone was observed a single time. V shed 5 bases and J 2 bases; nucleotides not matched to a gene: 9. This CDR3 has 14 amino acids. The germline V gene encodes CDR1 GTSNPN and CDR2 SVGIG (reference sequence). Under the authors' procedure: How many nucleated cells were present was estimated from reference gene primer amplification. Libraries were prepared by immunoSEQ multiplex PCR; TCRdb keeps only in-frame clonotypes and omits some of them. D and trimming were read from the DNA, whereas the V and J calls and clone size are those reported in that table. Of some 100,000 clones detected, 80% to 95% appear once; the ten largest clones hold more than 5%.

Sequencing used peripheral blood. This chain links TRBV30 with TRBJ2-7, with 7 bases matching TRBD2. The sequence came from a man in his 70s with acute or convalescent COVID-19. The CDR3 spells CAWGRGLLAYEQYF. In nucleotides, the CDR3 is TGTGCCTGGGGGAGGGGACTGCTCGCCTACGAGCAGTACTTC. The full variable domain, in which reference TRBV30 and TRBJ2-7 provide the parts outside the CDR3, is SQTIHQWPATLVQPVGSPLSLECTVEGTSNPNLYWYRQAAGRGLQLLFYSVGIGQISSEVPQNLSASRPQDRQFILSSKKLLLSDSGFYLCAWGRGLLAYEQYFGPGTRLTVT.